The 12 T cell receptor beta chains reported below all come from one sample, sequenced in a study of molecular identifiers for immune sequencing clone quantification. TCRdb reprocessed the PCR reads via MiXCR and lists one record per CDR3 protein. The repertoire holds about 12,000 distinct CDR3 sequences, around 17% seen once, with around 1.5% in the top ten. Sequenced material: naive CD8+ T cells from blood, with Jurkat cell RNA spiked in. As to subset: FACS-sorted CD8+CD4-CCR7+CD45RA+ naive T cells. Receptors originate from a human donor in good health. Some libraries in this study had Jurkat cell RNA spiked in.

This clonotype ranks as medium-sized. The gene calls are TRBV3-1 and TRBJ2-7; D is possibly TRBD1 (7 bases). V was shortened by 5 bases and J by 3 bases, with 17 bases between the two germline ends. The germline CDR1 and CDR2 sequences are LGHDT and YNNKEL (reference sequence). This CDR3 has 15 residues. CDR3 protein: CASSGGGQPNYEQYF. The CDR3 nucleotides are TGTGCCAGCAGCGGAGGGGGCCAGCCCAACTACGAGCAGTACTTC.

By proportion, this clonotype is medium-sized. This chain links TRBV20-1 with TRBJ2-7, with D uncertain. Germline V gene lookup returns CDR1 DFQATT and CDR2 SNEGSKA (reference sequence). The V end lost 3 bases, the J end lost 0 bases, and 9 bases lay between the germline ends. CDR3 length: 13 amino acids. The CDR3 coding sequence is TGCAGTGCTAGGCCAGCGTACTCCTACGAGCAGTACTTC. Encoded protein: CSARPAYSYEQYF.

To note about this clonotype: This may stem from a read error, because a much larger clone lies one nucleotide away. This chain uses TRBV5-1 with TRBJ2-1, with no clear D. This CDR3 comprises 14 residues. The V end lost 2 bases, the J end lost 6 bases, and 12 bases lay between the germline ends. Germline V lookup: CDR1 SGHRS, CDR2 YFSETQ. The CDR3 nucleotides are TGCGCCAGCAGCTTTTCCGGGCGATGCAATGAGCAGTTCTTC. Translating gives CASSFSGRCNEQFF.

As regards this clonotype: Possible read error: a much larger clone is one base away. The V gene is TRBV11-3, the J gene TRBJ2-2; 8 positions agree with TRBD1. V was pared by 5 bases and J by 5 bases, with 7 bases of the junction left unmatched. Germline lookup yields CDR1 SGHNT and CDR2 YENEEA. This CDR3 has 15 residues. DNA for the CDR3: TGTGCCAGCAGCCTCGACAGGGGCGGGACCGGGGAGCTGTTTTTT. Its protein product is CASSLDRGGTGELFF.

There are a few counts of this clonotype. This sequence may be a read error, since a much larger clone differs from it by one base. The rearrangement links TRBV28 to TRBJ2-5; 16 bases line up with TRBD2. The CDR3 sequence is 18 residues long. Germline-derived CDR1 and CDR2 are MDHEN and SYDVKM. The DNA of the CDR3 is TGTGCCAGCAGTTTAGGGACTAGCGGGAGGGAGTGGCAAGGGACCCAGTACTTC. It encodes CASSLGTSGREWQGTQYF.

This clonotype appeared many times. This chain links TRBV14 with TRBJ2-1, with 11 bases lining up with TRBD2. Germline lookup yields CDR1 SGHDN and CDR2 FVKESK. Losses at the gene ends were 2 bases for V and 4 bases for J; bases not matched to a gene: 7. This CDR3 is built from 17 residues. CDR3 amino acids: CASSQPGLAVTYNEQFF. The CDR3 nucleotides read TGTGCCAGCAGCCAACCGGGACTAGCGGTAACGTACAATGAGCAGTTCTTC.

This clonotype was detected once. The junction departs from germline at one end; a sequencing error may be responsible. The gene calls are TRBV7-2 and TRBJ2-1; no reliable D call. Looked up from germline, CDR1 is SGHTA and CDR2 is FQGNSA. There are 18 residues in the CDR3. CDR3 bases: TGTGCCAGCAGCTTAATAGTGACCTTCATGAGCTCCTACATTGAGCGGTTCTTC. This translates into CASSLIVTFMSSYIERFF.

At least ten counts were recorded for this clonotype. This chain joins TRBV7-9 and TRBJ1-4; no firm D call. Germline V gene lookup returns CDR1 SEHNR and CDR2 FQNEAQ (reference sequence). V gave up 5 bases and J gave up 4 bases, with 8 bases separating them. The CDR3 is 13 residues long. CDR3: CASSPRINEKLFF. As DNA, the CDR3 is TGTGCCAGCAGCCCCAGGATTAATGAAAAACTGTTTTTT.

This clonotype appeared many times. This chain joins TRBV3-1 and TRBJ2-7; 7 bases match TRBD1. Germline CDR1 is LGHDT and CDR2 is YNNKEL (reference sequence). V was pared by 2 bases and J by 1 base, with 2 bases of the junction left unmatched. The CDR3 totals 14 residues. The CDR3 DNA sequence: TGTGCCAGCAGCCAAAGGGACAGTTCCTACGAGCAGTACTTC. Amino acid sequence: CASSQRDSSYEQYF.

This clonotype was found a few times. Since a much larger clone is just one base distant, this may be a read error. The chain joins TRBV3-1 to TRBJ1-2; D is possibly TRBD1 (6 bases). The CDR3 sequence is 16 residues long. Germline V gives CDR1 LGHDT, CDR2 YNNKEL (reference sequence). CDR3 sequence: CAGSQAVQGIIYGYTF. CDR3 in DNA: TGTGCCGGCAGCCAAGCTGTACAGGGAATTATCTATGGCTACACCTTC.

With regard to this clonotype: The junction shows a germline mismatch at one end, possibly a read error. The V and J genes are TRBV7-6 and TRBJ2-3, with TRBD2 identical over 10 bases. Per the germline V gene, CDR1 is SGHVS and CDR2 is FNYEAQ. The CDR3 is 16 amino acids. The CDR3 reads CASSHTAGGSTNTQYF. The CDR3 bases are TGTGCCAGCAGCCACACAGCGGGAGGGAGCACAAATACGCAGTATTTT.

This clonotype was picked up many times. This sequence joins TRBV30 and TRBJ1-1; D is unresolved. Germline V gives CDR1 GTSNPN, CDR2 SVGIG (reference sequence). V lost 2 bases, J lost 2 bases, and 15 bases lay in between. CDR3 length: 15 amino acids. CDR3 region: CAWSPHPGGNTEAFF. In DNA form, the CDR3 reads TGTGCCTGGAGTCCACACCCCGGCGGAAACACTGAAGCTTTCTTT. The full variable domain, rest sourced from reference TRBV30 and TRBJ1-1, is SQTIHQWPATLVQPVGSPLSLECTVEGTSNPNLYWYRQAAGRGLQLLFYSVGIGQISSEVPQNLSASRPQDRQFILSSKKLLLSDSGFYLCAWSPHPGGNTEAFFGQGTRLTVV.